The 18 T cell receptor beta chains below were found in one sample sequenced in a study of tumor and adjacent non-tumor tissue in lung cancer (dated by TCRdb to the late 2010s). RNA was isolated from bulk unsorted tissue, and RNA quality was assessed with a NanoDrop ND-1000 and an Agilent 2100. Receptor amplification or capture employed multiplex PCR. Data came from an Illumina HiSeq 2500. TCRbeta libraries were constructed through three rounds of nested PCR with primers (Table S4) according to protocols adapted from ARM-PCR. The public reads were reanalyzed by TCRdb: fastp trimming at Q25, MiXCR alignment, in-frame beta chains only. Each CDR3 protein appears once, grouped with its most common genes and DNA. A total of tens of thousands of distinct CDR3 sequences appear in this sample, 60% of them only once. The ten most abundant clones make up just over 20% of the sample. Sequencing input: lung tumor tissue. All receptors derive from a man aged 45-60 years with non-small cell lung cancer.

Comment on this clonotype: This may come from a read error, since a much larger clone is one base off. This rearrangement joins TRBV6-5 to TRBJ2-7, with D possibly being TRBD1 (6 bases). Trimming shortened V by 0 bases and J by 4 bases, and 13 bases separated the two germline ends. This CDR3 region has 15 residues. Germline CDR1 reads MNHEY; CDR2 reads SVGAGI. The CDR3 here is CASSYSGTGSYEQYF. The CDR3 nucleotides read TGTGCCAGCAGTTACTCGGGTACAGGGTCGTACGAGCAGTACTTC.

The rearrangement uses TRBV6-1 and TRBJ2-1, with 8 bases aligning to TRBD2. Germline V CDR1 and CDR2: MNHNS, SASEGT. V gave up 3 bases and J gave up 8 bases; unmatched junction bases: 12. The CDR3 is 16 residues long. The DNA for the CDR3 is TGTGCCAGCAGTGATGATATTATCGGGAGGGCGGATGAGCAGTTCTTC. Translating gives CASSDDIIGRADEQFF.

Notes on this clonotype: A much bigger clone sits one base away, suggesting this may be a read error. This chain joins TRBV5-5 and TRBJ2-6; unclear D gene. The CDR3 sequence is 14 residues long. CDR1 SGHKS and CDR2 YYEKEE come from the germline V gene (reference sequence). CDR3 amino acids: CARSSWAGANVLTF. CDR3 nucleotides: TGTGCCAGAAGCTCGTGGGCTGGGGCCAACGTCCTGACTTTC.

The gene calls are TRBV28 and TRBJ2-7; no clear D. This CDR3 has 14 amino acids. V shed 3 bases and J shed 3 bases, with 12 bases lying between them. Germline loops: CDR1 MDHEN, CDR2 SYDVKM. The CDR3 sequence is CASSFDGFVYEQYF. CDR3 DNA sequence: TGTGCCAGCAGTTTTGATGGTTTCGTCTACGAGCAGTACTTC.

This clonotype was counted once. A single base separates this from a much larger clone, so it may be a read error. The chain's CDR3 is CASIYKAGNTIYF. The CDR3 DNA reads as TGTGCCAGCATTTACAAGGCTGGAAACACCATATATTTT. The V and J genes are TRBV6-5 and TRBJ1-3, with D uncertain. The CDR3 spans 13 residues. Germline CDR1 is MNHEY and CDR2 is SVGAGI.

About this clonotype: The conserved final phenylalanine or tryptophan is absent from the CDR3, which likely points to a read error. The chain has TRBV20-1 and TRBJ2-1, with D perhaps matching TRBD1 or TRBD2 (5 bases each). There are 20 residues in the CDR3. From germline, CDR1 is DFQATT and CDR2 SNEGSKA (reference sequence). The DNA for the CDR3 is TGCGGTGCTAGAGCATACCCATCGACTTCTAGTCTGGGGGAGTACAATGAGCAGTTCTCC. Protein sequence: CGARAYPSTSSLGEYNEQFS.

In this sample, this clonotype turned up a few times. A much larger clone lies a single base off, so this may be a read error. The chain has TRBV6-2 or TRBV6-3 and TRBJ2-3, with D perhaps matching TRBD1 (6 bases). Per germline, CDR1 MNHEY and CDR2 SVGEGT. The CDR3 is made up of 15 amino acids. The CDR3 DNA follows: TGTGTCAGCAGGTCGGGACAACCTGGCACAGATACGCAGTATTTT. Amino acids: CVSRSGQPGTDTQYF.

In its sample, this clonotype was seen a few times. V usage is TRBV28 and J usage is TRBJ2-3, with TRBD1 identical over 8 bases. The germline gives CDR1 MDHEN, CDR2 SYDVKM. Losses at the gene ends were 5 bases for V and 6 bases for J; bases not matched to a gene: 10. CDR3 length equals 15 residues. CDR3 sequence: CASSKVSGGSDTQYF. The CDR3, as DNA: TGTGCCAGCAGTAAGGTGTCAGGGGGCTCGGATACGCAGTATTTT.

This clonotype has at least ten counts. This rearrangement joins TRBV10-2 to TRBJ1-1; TRBD1 is a possible D gene (6 bases). Looked up from germline, CDR1 is WSHSY and CDR2 is SAAADI. Trimming removed 5 bases at V and 4 bases at J, with 11 bases between. This CDR3 has 13 residues. In DNA, the CDR3 is TGCGCCAGCAGTAAGGGGGTACGCACTGAAGCTTTCTTT. Protein sequence: CASSKGVRTEAFF.

To note about this clonotype: One base away lies a much larger clone, so this may be a sequencing read error. V and J are TRBV16 and TRBJ1-1; D is unclear. The CDR3 length is 14 residues. Germline CDR1 and CDR2: KGHSY and FQNENV. The DNA for the CDR3 is TGTGTCAGCAGCCAATCGATCCGGAACACTGAAGCTTTCTTT. This codes for CVSSQSIRNTEAFF.

The chain is built from TRBV12-3 or TRBV12-4 and TRBJ1-1; no clear D gene. CDR3 length equals 18 residues. V was clipped by 4 bases and J by 3 bases, with 24 bases between them. For the CDR3, the DNA is TGTGCCAGCAGTTCGCCAGACTGGGTAATTTCACCTTACACTGAAGCTTTCTTT. Translating it yields CASSSPDWVISPYTEAFF.

This clonotype has only one observation. The junction differs from germline at one of its ends, possibly a read error. The chain is built from TRBV4-2 and TRBJ2-2, with D perhaps matching TRBD2 (5 bases). Germline V gene sequence: CDR1 LGHNA, CDR2 YNFKEQ. CDR3 length: 13 amino acids. The chain's CDR3 is CASRRGNIGELFF. The CDR3 region has the DNA TGTGCCAGCAGACGAGGGAACATCGGGGAGCTGTTTTTT.

This clonotype was counted only a few times. A much larger clone lies one base from this, so it may be a read error. J is TRBJ1-2 and V is TRBV5-1, with a possible D match to TRBD1 (6 bases). CDR1 is SGHRS, CDR2 YFSETQ, per germline. The CDR3 spans 14 residues. The CDR3 DNA reads TGCGCCAGCAGCTTGGATGCAGGGGTATATGACTACACCTTC. Translating gives CASSLDAGVYDYTF.

Concerning this clonotype itself: This is likely a read error, given that the CDR3 carries no conserved phenylalanine or tryptophan at its end. The rearrangement links TRBV6-6 to TRBJ2-5, with D possibly TRBD1 on 5 matching bases. Germline assignment: CDR1 MNHNY and CDR2 SVGAGI (reference sequence). The CDR3 has 13 residues. The CDR3 loop reads CTSSRRVEETQYL. In DNA, the CDR3 is TGTACCAGCAGTCGCAGGGTTGAGGAGACCCAGTACTTA.

With regard to this clonotype: Because it lacks the conserved phenylalanine or tryptophan at the end, this CDR3 is likely a read error. The V call is TRBV6-1, the J call TRBJ2-7; D is unclear. This CDR3 region has 12 residues. Looked up from germline, CDR1 is MNHNS and CDR2 is SASEGT. CDR3 sequence reads: CASSPRSCEQYL. CDR3 sequence (DNA): TGTGCCAGCAGCCCTAGATCCTGCGAGCAGTACTTG.

Turning to this clonotype: At one of its ends the junction is not consistent with the germline gene, which may arise from a read error. The chain combines TRBV11-1 with TRBJ2-5; no firm D call. Germline values: CDR1 SGHAT, CDR2 FQDESV (reference sequence). The CDR3 sequence is 12 residues long. The CDR3 is CAGSLTKETYYF. The CDR3, as DNA: TGTGCCGGCAGCTTAACAAAAGAGACCTATTACTTC.

About this clonotype itself: One end of the junction does not line up with germline, which may come from a read error. The chain combines TRBV5-1 with TRBJ1-1; D not certain. Germline CDR1 reads SGHRS; CDR2 reads YFSETQ. CDR3 length equals 14 residues. This CDR3 is CASSQEIIHTEASF. CDR3 nucleotides: TGCGCCAGCAGCCAAGAGATCATTCACACTGAAGCTTCCTTT. Full variable domain (rest looked up from reference TRBV5-1 and TRBJ1-1): KAGVTQTPRYLIKTRGQQVTLSCSPISGHRSVSWYQQTPGQGLQFLFEYFSETQRNKGNFPGRFSGRQFSNSRSEMNVSTLELGDSALYLCASSQEIIHTEASFGQGTRLTVV.

Concerning this clonotype itself: Since a much larger clone is just one base distant, this may be a read error. V is TRBV28 and J is TRBJ1-2; D not certain. Germline V gene lookup returns CDR1 MDHEN and CDR2 SYDVKM. The CDR3 runs to 11 residues. The CDR3 DNA reads as TGTACCAGCAGTACATCATACAAAGCCACCTTC. It encodes CTSSTSYKATF.